This is a list of T cell receptor beta chains from one sample in a study of control samples from healthy donors and cancer patients. Sequencing was performed with immunoSEQ multiplex PCR; in TCRdb, only in-frame clones are kept and a portion is missing. Of just under 150,000 clones listed, more than 85% are singletons. The material sequenced was blood. The receptors come from a man aged 25-45 years in good health. Both conserved end residues are part of each CDR3. D genes are given only for firm matches. Size tells how often a clone was seen (once, few, many) or the class of an expanded clone, and some rows leave it out.

CDR3	DNA	D	V	J	size
CASRKEAGFRIHSPLHF	TGTGCCAGCAGAAAGGAAGCAGGGTTCAGGATACATTCACCCCTCCACTTT	.	TRBV27	TRBJ1-6	.
CASSVDGGDGPNYGYTF	TGTGCCAGCAGCGTAGACGGAGGGGACGGACCTAACTATGGCTACACCTTC	.	TRBV6-2/TRBV6-3	TRBJ1-2	.
CASSQQVGLPLHF	TGTGCCAGCAGCCAACAGGTGGGTTTACCCCTCCACTTT	.	TRBV3-1/TRBV3-2	TRBJ1-6	.
CASRTANTGELFF	TGTGCCAGCAGGACAGCGAACACCGGGGAGCTGTTTTTT	.	TRBV19	TRBJ2-2	.
CASSLGKGVNEQYF	TGTGCCAGCAGCTTAGGGAAGGGCGTGAACGAGCAGTACTTC	.	TRBV7-6	TRBJ2-7	.
CASSLSGQSISGNTIYF	TGTGCCAGCAGCTTATCGGGGCAGAGCATCTCTGGAAACACCATATATTTT	.	TRBV5-5	TRBJ1-3	.
CASSPPAGESTDTQYF	TGTGCCAGCTCACCACCGGCAGGCGAAAGCACAGATACGCAGTATTTT	.	TRBV18	TRBJ2-3	.
CASSFMRGGTTDTQYF	TGTGCCAGCAGTTTCATGCGCGGGGGCACCACAGATACGCAGTATTTT	.	TRBV27	TRBJ2-3	.
CASSAGHLTDTQYF	TGTGCCAGCAGCGCCGGGCACCTCACAGATACGCAGTATTTT	.	TRBV9	TRBJ2-3	.
CASSYSFRSDNEQFF	TGTGCCAGCAGTTACTCGTTCAGATCAGACAATGAGCAGTTCTTC	.	TRBV6-5	TRBJ2-1	.
CAISWDRGTGELFF	TGTGCCATCAGTTGGGACAGGGGGACCGGGGAGCTGTTTTTT	TRBD1	TRBV10-3	TRBJ2-2	.
CSLRRDLNTEAFF	TGCAGCCTCCGGAGAGACTTGAACACTGAAGCTTTCTTT	.	TRBV29-1	TRBJ1-1	.
CASSGRDRSTDTQYF	TGTGCCAGTAGTGGACGGGACAGGAGCACAGATACGCAGTATTTT	TRBD1	TRBV19	TRBJ2-3	.
CASSLGLGRINMNTEAFF	TGTGCCAGCAGCTTAGGGTTGGGCCGCATTAACATGAACACTGAAGCTTTCTTT	.	TRBV11-2	TRBJ1-1	.
CASSLTGTGDGYTF	TGTGCCAGCAGCCTAACAGGGACGGGAGATGGCTACACCTTC	.	TRBV13	TRBJ1-2	.
CASSYTPGDTEAFF	TGTGCCAGCAGTTACACCCCGGGGGACACTGAAGCTTTCTTT	.	TRBV6-5	TRBJ1-1	.
CASSLGATDTQYF	TGCGCCAGCAGCTTGGGAGCAACAGATACGCAGTATTTT	.	TRBV5-1	TRBJ2-3	.
CASRSGQGSYRNQPQHF	TGTGCCAGCAGGTCGGGACAGGGGAGTTATAGGAATCAGCCCCAGCATTTT	TRBD1	TRBV27	TRBJ1-5	few
CSASFSWVADTQYF	TGCAGTGCTAGTTTTTCCTGGGTTGCAGATACGCAGTATTTT	.	TRBV20-1	TRBJ2-3	few
CATRAGGPVGELFF	TGTGCCACCCGAGCGGGGGGGCCGGTCGGGGAGCTGTTTTTT	TRBD2	TRBV15	TRBJ2-2	.
CASQTGTGLSGANVLTF	TGTGCCAGCCAAACCGGGACAGGGTTATCTGGGGCCAACGTCCTGACTTTC	TRBD1	TRBV19	TRBJ2-6	.
CASSQSGEQYF	TGCGCCAGCAGCCAGTCGGGGGAGCAGTACTTC	.	TRBV4-1	TRBJ2-7	.
CASRAFGGSEKLFF	TGTGCCAGCAGGGCCTTCGGGGGGTCGGAAAAACTGTTTTTT	.	TRBV25-1	TRBJ1-4	.
CATSRDISGNTIYF	TGTGCCACCAGCAGAGATATCTCTGGAAACACCATATATTTT	.	TRBV15	TRBJ1-3	.
CASSIGGKNEKLFF	TGTGCCAGCAGTATAGGAGGGAAAAATGAAAAACTGTTTTTT	.	TRBV28	TRBJ1-4	once
CASSPDRVNTEAFF	TGCGCCAGCAGCCCGGACAGGGTGAACACTGAAGCTTTCTTT	TRBD1	TRBV5-1	TRBJ1-1	.
CASSLTATDTQYF	TGTGCCAGCAGTCTGACAGCCACAGATACGCAGTATTTT	.	TRBV27	TRBJ2-3	.
CAISLNNEQFF	TGTGCCATCAGTCTAAACAATGAGCAGTTCTTC	.	TRBV10-3	TRBJ2-1	.
CASSQVGLGATYEQYF	TGTGCCAGCAGCCAAGTAGGGCTTGGGGCCACCTACGAGCAGTACTTC	.	TRBV3-1/TRBV3-2	TRBJ2-7	.
CASSVLGTAAPINSPLHF	TGTGCCAGCAGTGTTCTAGGGACGGCCGCACCCATAAATTCACCCCTCCACTTT	.	TRBV6-1	TRBJ1-6	.
CASSPLGGGAGTDTQYF	TGTGCCAGCTCACCATTGGGAGGGGGCGCAGGCACAGATACGCAGTATTTT	.	TRBV18	TRBJ2-3	.
CASSEYRGPDTEAFF	TGTGCCAGCAGTGAATATCGGGGGCCGGACACTGAAGCTTTCTTT	.	TRBV25-1	TRBJ1-1	once
CASSSLGGRDEQYF	TGTGCCAGCAGTTCGTTAGGGGGGAGGGACGAGCAGTACTTC	.	TRBV27	TRBJ2-7	once
CASSPGTGARGQYF	TGTGCCAGCAGTCCCGGGACAGGGGCTAGGGGGCAGTACTTC	TRBD1	TRBV6-5	TRBJ2-7	.
CASSLRRSYNEQFF	TGTGCCAGTAGTCTCAGACGCTCCTACAATGAGCAGTTCTTC	.	TRBV19	TRBJ2-1	.
CAWSDGRGQGRTTVHEQYF	TGTGCCTGGTCCGACGGGAGGGGACAGGGGCGGACTACAGTCCACGAGCAGTACTTC	TRBD1	TRBV30	TRBJ2-7	.
CASLGGENEKLFF	TGTGCCAGCTTGGGGGGCGAAAATGAAAAACTGTTTTTT	.	TRBV28	TRBJ1-4	.
CASSPSRRRGVVRTGELFF	TGTGCCAGCTCACCAAGTCGAAGACGGGGAGTTGTAAGGACCGGGGAGCTGTTTTTT	.	TRBV18	TRBJ2-2	.
CASTGLGGWNTEAFF	TGTGCCAGCACTGGCTTAGGGGGTTGGAATACTGAAGCTTTCTTT	.	TRBV25-1	TRBJ1-1	.
CASSSNQAGVGAFF	TGTGCCAGCAGCTCCAATCAGGCAGGGGTCGGAGCTTTCTTT	.	TRBV9	TRBJ1-1	.
CAISERTFYGYTF	TGTGCCATCAGTGAGCGGACCTTCTATGGCTACACCTTC	.	TRBV10-3	TRBJ1-2	.
CASSGGTNSGNTIYF	TGTGCCAGCAGTGGAGGTACCAACTCTGGAAACACCATATATTTT	.	TRBV28	TRBJ1-3	.
CASSYPGQNNEQFF	TGTGCCAGCAGTTACCCAGGACAGAACAATGAGCAGTTCTTC	.	TRBV6-6	TRBJ2-1	.
CAWSGSRYGYTF	TGTGCCTGGAGTGGATCCAGGTATGGCTACACCTTC	.	TRBV30	TRBJ1-2	.
CSAPANTEAFF	TGCAGTGCTCCAGCGAACACTGAAGCTTTCTTT	.	TRBV20-1	TRBJ1-1	.
CSVARAEKLFF	TGCAGCGTTGCGAGGGCCGAAAAACTGTTTTTT	.	TRBV29-1	TRBJ1-4	.